This T cell receptor beta chain was captured by sequencing in a study of blood T cell repertoires in COVID-19. TCRdb's copy holds only in-frame clones and misses some; the assay was immunoSEQ multiplex PCR. The sample includes just over 250,000 clones, over 75% of them seen just once. V gave up 4 bases and J gave up 0 bases, with 10 bases separating them. Germline V CDR1 and CDR2: LGHDT, YNNKEL (reference sequence). CDR3 length: 14 amino acids. This sequence was found in a woman in her 70s with COVID-19, enrolled during active disease. The sequenced material came from peripheral blood. V usage is TRBV3-1 (or the pseudogene TRBV3-2) and J usage is TRBJ2-7, with a tentative D call TRBD1 (6 bases). DNA for the CDR3: TGTGCCAGCAGCCGGGGGACAAGCTCCTACGAGCAGTACTTC. It is translated as CASSRGTSSYEQYF.